One and the same sample provided the 3 T cell receptor beta chains below, sequenced in a study of T cells in localized non-small cell lung cancer. Assay: immunoSEQ multiplex PCR; the TCRdb copy retains only in-frame clones and omits some. The data contain just over 70,000 clones, roughly nine tenths of them singletons. The sample in question was peripheral blood, obtained before any cancer treatment. The receptors derive from a male donor aged 60 or older with stage III squamous cell lung carcinoma.

V gene TRBV5-4 combines with J gene TRBJ1-2, with a possible D match to TRBD1 (5 bases). Trimming pared 0 bases from V and 8 bases from J, leaving 11 bases between. CDR1 is SGHNT, CDR2 YYREEE, per germline (reference sequence). The CDR3 is made up of 13 amino acids. In DNA, the CDR3 is TGTGCCAGCAGCTTGGCCTCTGGGGACGGCTACACCTTC. It translates to CASSLASGDGYTF.

The CDR3 loop is CASSSPGQGFYEQYV. CDR3 coding DNA: TGTGCCAGCAGTTCCCCGGGACAGGGTTTTTACGAGCAGTACGTC. The rearrangement links TRBV28 to TRBJ2-7; 9 nucleotides align to TRBD1. Trimming removed 4 bases from V and 4 bases from J; junction bases left unmatched: 8. Germline V gene data show CDR1 as MDHEN and CDR2 as SYDVKM. This CDR3 is built from 15 residues.

The V and J genes are TRBV19 and TRBJ1-4; tentative D call: TRBD1 (6 bases). This CDR3 region has 15 residues. V lost 3 bases and J lost 5, with 13 bases in between. Germline V lookup: CDR1 LNHDA, CDR2 SQIVND (reference sequence). Here the CDR3 DNA reads TGTGCCAGTAGTATCCAACAGGGAGTAAATGAAAAACTGTTTTTT. Its translation is CASSIQQGVNEKLFF.